This T cell receptor beta chain was identified in a study of T cell responses to AZD1222 COVID-19 vaccine. Concerning this clone: Its matching antigen is unknown.

Study results and limitations: Vaccine-associated CD4 TCRs spanned spike, dominant at 160-218 and 743-854.

Here immunoSEQ multiplex PCR was the method, and the copy in TCRdb shows in-frame clones only, minus some. The sample has roughly 150,000 clones, about 94% seen once. CDR1 is DFQATT and CDR2 is SNEGSKA in the germline V gene (reference sequence). V was pared by 3 bases and J by 3 bases, with 20 bases between. The CDR3 length is 16 residues. The chain combines TRBV20-1 with TRBJ1-1; tentatively, D is TRBD1 (6 bases). This material consisted of peripheral blood, taken on day 0 of AZD1222 vaccination. The sequence was collected from an adult in good health. CDR3 amino acids: CSASGGGEFEDTEAFF. The CDR3, as DNA: TGCAGTGCTAGTGGGGGGGGCGAATTTGAGGACACTGAAGCTTTCTTT.